This entry describes one TCR beta chain. The CDR3 is 14 residues long. Germline CDR1 and CDR2: SGHTA and FQGNSA. V was clipped by 5 bases and J by 5 bases, with 13 bases between them. Generated by immunoSEQ multiplex PCR, the TCRdb table keeps only in-frame clones and is missing some. In the table there are 220,000 or so clones, more than 70% of which are singletons. This entry belongs to a study of blood T cell repertoires in COVID-19. The wider study: The study drew acute and convalescent COVID-19 samples from the United States, Italy and Spain. PBMCs, B-cell-depleted T cells, or T cells provided the cDNA or gDNA that made up the material.

This clonotype originated in a woman of 80 years or more with acute or convalescent COVID-19. This chain links TRBV7-2 with TRBJ2-4; the D gene is possibly TRBD1 (6 bases). Sequencing input: peripheral blood. This CDR3 is CASSGGQSENIQYF. CDR3 in DNA: TGTGCCAGCAGCGGCGGACAGTCAGAAAACATTCAGTACTTC.